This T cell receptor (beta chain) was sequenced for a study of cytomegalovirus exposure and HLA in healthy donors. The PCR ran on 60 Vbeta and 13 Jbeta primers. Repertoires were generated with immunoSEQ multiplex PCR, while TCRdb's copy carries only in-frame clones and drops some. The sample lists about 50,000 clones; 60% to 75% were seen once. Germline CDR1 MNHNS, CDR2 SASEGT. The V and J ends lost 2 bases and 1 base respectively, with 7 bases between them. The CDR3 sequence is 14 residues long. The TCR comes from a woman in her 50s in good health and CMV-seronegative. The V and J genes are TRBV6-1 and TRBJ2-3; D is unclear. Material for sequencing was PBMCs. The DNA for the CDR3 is TGTGCCAGCAGTGAACGGCAGGGCACAGATACGCAGTATTTT. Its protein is CASSERQGTDTQYF.